The clone carrying this T cell receptor beta chain was recorded at least ten times. In the library, unique molecular identifiers were attached to individual cDNA molecules. Study processing details: From roughly 23,000 to 700,000 TCRs were found per sample, with a median of approximately 100,000. MiXCR, applied by TCRdb to the RACE reads, yields one record per CDR3 protein. TCRdb, rather than the study authors, made the V and J calls. The sample consists of 140,000 or so distinct CDR3 sequences, roughly 12% of them appearing once. Specified time point: patch test 2, 6 weeks after DPC sensitization. The treatment was: therapeutic diphenylcyclopropenone sensitization with weekly scalp DPC. The data originate from a study of human T cells and chemical hapten exposure. Study details: Upper inner arm skin measuring 2 cm by 2 cm received 2% DPC for sensitization. It was small differences in pooled library volume that mainly caused per-sample TCR yields to vary.

From germline, CDR1 is SGHNT and CDR2 YENEEA. V was pared by 7 bases and J by 1 base, with 13 bases of the junction left unmatched. CDR3 length: 18 amino acids. This TCR derives from a woman between 45 and 65 years old with alopecia areata. Some clones in this sample may be carry-over from other donors' samples. Source: whole blood, taken in connection with sensitization to the hapten diphenylcyclopropenone (DPC). The gene calls are TRBV11-3 and TRBJ2-1, with TRBD1 identical over 10 bases. CDR3 protein: CASNPTGGVLRSYNEQFF. CDR3 DNA sequence: TGTGCCAGCAACCCGACAGGGGGCGTTTTAAGGTCCTACAATGAGCAGTTCTTC.